The clone carrying this T cell receptor beta chain was recorded many times. What it binds is unknown. Genomic DNA provided the template from which TCR beta VDJ and CDR3 profiles were obtained. Via MiXCR, TCRdb re-called the reads, giving one row per CDR3 protein. The data contain hundreds of thousands of distinct CDR3 sequences, 65% to 80% of them singletons. The sample is drawn from a study of CD8+CD57+ T cells in acquired aplastic anemia. Study as a whole: Healthy donors gave 11 million or so reads on average for CD4+ cells. Findings and limits, study-wide: Fewer than 35 sequences, all CD8+ CDR3, were shared between patients and controls. Patients and healthy controls showed no significant CD8+ Simpson's diversity difference.

Trimming removed 4 bases from V and 9 bases from J; junction bases left unmatched: 1. This CDR3 comprises 11 residues. Germline V gene data show CDR1 as LNHDA and CDR2 as SQIVND (reference sequence). The material sequenced was sorted CD4+, CD8+, or CD8+CD57+ T cells (not recorded which) from PBMCs. The clonotype was recovered from a human donor in good health, serving as a control. The rearrangement joins TRBV19 to TRBJ2-7; the match to TRBD1 covers 9 bases. The CDR3 is CASSRTGVQYF. The CDR3 DNA follows: TGTGCCAGTAGTAGGACAGGGGTGCAGTACTTC.